This T cell receptor (beta chain) was captured by sequencing in a study of blood T cell repertoires in COVID-19. The assay was immunoSEQ multiplex PCR, and TCRdb's table has in-frame clones only and misses some. In the table there are some 290,000 clones, about 86% of which are singletons. This sequence originates from a woman aged 60 to 75 with active or convalescent COVID-19. Material for sequencing was peripheral blood.

This CDR3 is CASSLRETQYF. CDR3 bases: TGTGCCAGCAGTTTACGGGAGACCCAGTACTTC. The gene calls are TRBV28 and TRBJ2-5; D ambiguous. The CDR3 has 11 amino acids. The V gene lost 2 bases and the J gene lost 5 bases, with 3 bases spanning the gap. CDR1 MDHEN and CDR2 SYDVKM come from the germline V gene.